The 3 T cell receptor beta chains below were found in one sample sequenced in a study of blood T cell repertoires in COVID-19. This table comes from immunoSEQ multiplex PCR, and its TCRdb copy is limited to in-frame clones, with some not included. The table has under 170,000 clones, around 90% seen once; the top ten hold 4% to 5%. Sequences were obtained from peripheral blood. Every receptor here comes from a woman in her sixties or seventies with active or convalescent COVID-19.

J is TRBJ2-1 and V is TRBV5-1; D ambiguous. Trimming removed 0 bases at V and 1 base at J, with 8 bases between. This CDR3 spans 15 amino acids. CDR1 and CDR2 (germline): SGHRS, YFSETQ. The CDR3 DNA reads TGCGCCAGCAGCTTGGCCCTCCGGTCCTACAATGAGCAGTTCTTC. Its translation is CASSLALRSYNEQFF.

The V call is TRBV10-3, the J call TRBJ1-2; D gene unclear. In germline, CDR1 is ENHRY, CDR2 SYGVKD. There are 12 residues in the CDR3. V was pared by 3 bases and J by 4 bases, with 6 bases between. The CDR3 bases are TGTGCCATCAGTGATGGCGGCTATGGCTACACCTTC. It is translated as CAISDGGYGYTF.

The chain recombines TRBV29-1 with TRBJ1-1, with TRBD1 as a possible D gene (6 bases). This CDR3 has 10 amino acids. Trimming removed 5 bases at V and 8 bases at J, with 9 bases between. CDR1 is SQVTM and CDR2 is ANQGSEA in the germline V gene. The CDR3 loop is CSVRDREAFF. The DNA of the CDR3 is TGCAGCGTTAGAGACAGGGAAGCTTTCTTT.